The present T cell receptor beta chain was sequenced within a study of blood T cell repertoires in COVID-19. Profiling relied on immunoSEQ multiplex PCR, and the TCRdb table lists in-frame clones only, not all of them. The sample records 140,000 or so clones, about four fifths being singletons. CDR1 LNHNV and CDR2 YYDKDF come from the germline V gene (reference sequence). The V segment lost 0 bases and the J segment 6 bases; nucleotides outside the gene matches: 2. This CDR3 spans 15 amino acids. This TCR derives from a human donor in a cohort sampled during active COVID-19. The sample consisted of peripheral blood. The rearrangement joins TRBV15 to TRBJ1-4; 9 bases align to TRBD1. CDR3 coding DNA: TGTGCCACCAGCAGAGATACAGGGGGCCATGAAAAACTGTTTTTT. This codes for CATSRDTGGHEKLFF. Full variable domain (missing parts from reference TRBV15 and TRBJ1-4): DAMVIQNPRYQVTQFGKPVTLSCSQTLNHNVMYWYQQKSSQAPKLLFHYYDKDFNNEADTPDNFQSRRPNTSFCFLDIRSPGLGDTAMYLCATSRDTGGHEKLFFGSGTQLSVL.